The entry below gives a single T cell receptor beta chain sequence along with its context. Its antigen is unidentified. The PCR made use of 60 Vbeta and 13 Jbeta primers. The repertoire was sequenced with immunoSEQ multiplex PCR; TCRdb's copy has only in-frame clones and lacks some. The data show about 160,000 clones, roughly 85% seen once. The data originate from a study of cytomegalovirus exposure and HLA in healthy donors. Looking at the study overall: One earlier analysis, a look at roughly 180 million T cells, found more than 100 million unique TCR beta sequences.

Study-wide results and caveats: The study recorded 150 to 200 TCR beta chains that were cytomegalovirus-associated.

The CDR3 consists of 13 residues. The germline V gene encodes CDR1 KGHSH and CDR2 LQKENI. The V end was cut by 3 bases, the J end by 4 bases, with 9 bases between. This chain connects TRBV18 to TRBJ1-1; D gene uncertain. This receptor was obtained from a man younger than 35 in good health and CMV-seropositive. Sequences were obtained from PBMCs. This chain's CDR3 is CASSPLGSTEAFF. CDR3 nucleotide sequence: TGTGCCAGCTCACCGCTCGGGAGCACTGAAGCTTTCTTT.